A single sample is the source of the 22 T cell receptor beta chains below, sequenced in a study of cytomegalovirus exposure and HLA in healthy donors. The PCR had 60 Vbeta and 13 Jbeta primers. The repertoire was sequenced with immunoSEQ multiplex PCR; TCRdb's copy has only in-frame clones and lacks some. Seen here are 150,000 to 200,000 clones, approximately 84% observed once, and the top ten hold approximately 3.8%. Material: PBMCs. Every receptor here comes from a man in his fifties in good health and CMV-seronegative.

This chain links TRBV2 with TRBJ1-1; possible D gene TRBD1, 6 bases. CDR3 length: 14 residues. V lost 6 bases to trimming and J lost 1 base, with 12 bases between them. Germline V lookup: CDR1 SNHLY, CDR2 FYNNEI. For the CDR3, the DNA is TGTGCCAGCAGGGGATGGACAGAGAACACTGAAGCTTTCTTT. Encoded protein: CASRGWTENTEAFF.

The CDR3 sequence: CATSRGRASYEQYF. DNA for the CDR3: TGTGCCACCTCACGAGGCAGGGCCTCCTACGAGCAGTACTTC. The chain links TRBV19 to TRBJ2-7; D might be TRBD1 (5 bases). The germline CDR1 and CDR2 sequences are LNHDA and SQIVND (reference sequence). The length of the CDR3 is 14 residues. Trimming stripped 10 bases from V and 0 bases from J, with 16 bases between. Variable domain in full (rest from reference TRBV19 and TRBJ2-7): DGGITQSPKYLFRKEGQNVTLSCEQNLNHDAMYWYRQDPGQGLRLIYYSQIVNDFQKGDIAEGYSVSREKKESFPLTVTSAQKNPTAFYLCATSRGRASYEQYFGPGTRLTVT.

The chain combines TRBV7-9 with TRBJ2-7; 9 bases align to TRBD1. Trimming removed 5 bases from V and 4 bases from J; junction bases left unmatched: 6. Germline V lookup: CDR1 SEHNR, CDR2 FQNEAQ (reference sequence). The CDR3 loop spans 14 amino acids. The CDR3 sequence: CASSQTGGSYEQYF. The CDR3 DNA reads TGTGCCAGCAGCCAAACAGGGGGCAGTTACGAGCAGTACTTC.

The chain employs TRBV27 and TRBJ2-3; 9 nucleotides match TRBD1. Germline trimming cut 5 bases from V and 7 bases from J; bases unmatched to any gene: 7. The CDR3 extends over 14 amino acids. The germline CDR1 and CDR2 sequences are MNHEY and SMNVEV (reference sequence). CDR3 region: CASSQGTGIYTQYF. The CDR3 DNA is TGTGCCAGCAGTCAAGGGACAGGGATCTATACGCAGTATTTT.

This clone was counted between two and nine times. The CDR3 sequence is CASSDDSTGIYGYTF. CDR3 DNA sequence: TGTGCCAGCAGTGATGACTCAACAGGGATTTACGGCTACACCTTC. The chain carries TRBV25-1 and TRBJ1-2; weak D call: TRBD1 (6 bases). This CDR3 is built from 15 residues. Germline CDR1 MGHDK, CDR2 SYGVNS. V was trimmed by 3 bases and J by 8 bases, leaving 19 bases between them.

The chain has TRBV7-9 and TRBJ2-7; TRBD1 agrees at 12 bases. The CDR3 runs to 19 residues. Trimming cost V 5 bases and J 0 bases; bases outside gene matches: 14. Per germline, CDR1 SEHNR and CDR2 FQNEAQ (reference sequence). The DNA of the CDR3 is TGTGCCAGCAGCCCGCCCCGGGACAGGGGGCTATTAAGCTCCTACGAGCAGTACTTC. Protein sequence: CASSPPRDRGLLSSYEQYF.

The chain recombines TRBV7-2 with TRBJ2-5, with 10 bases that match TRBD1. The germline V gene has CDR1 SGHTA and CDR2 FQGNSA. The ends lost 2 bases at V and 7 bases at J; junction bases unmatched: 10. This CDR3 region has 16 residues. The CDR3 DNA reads TGTGCCAGCAGCTTACAATCGACAGGGGGCATCAGGACCCAGTACTTC. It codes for CASSLQSTGGIRTQYF.

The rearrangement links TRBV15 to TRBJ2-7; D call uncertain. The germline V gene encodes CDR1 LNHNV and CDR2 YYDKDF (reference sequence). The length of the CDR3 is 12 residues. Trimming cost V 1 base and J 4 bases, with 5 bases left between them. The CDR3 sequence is CATSRARYEQYF. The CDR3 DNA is TGTGCCACCAGCAGAGCGCGGTACGAGCAGTACTTC.

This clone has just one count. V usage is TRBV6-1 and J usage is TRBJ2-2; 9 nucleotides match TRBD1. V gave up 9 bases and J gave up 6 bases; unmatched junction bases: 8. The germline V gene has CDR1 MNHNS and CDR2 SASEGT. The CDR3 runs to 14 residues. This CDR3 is CASITGGAPGELFF. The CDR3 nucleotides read TGTGCCAGTATTACAGGGGGCGCACCCGGGGAGCTGTTTTTT.

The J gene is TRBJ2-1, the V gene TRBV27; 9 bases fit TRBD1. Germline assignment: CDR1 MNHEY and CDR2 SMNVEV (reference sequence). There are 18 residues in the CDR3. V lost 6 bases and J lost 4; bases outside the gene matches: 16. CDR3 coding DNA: TGTGCCAGCAGGGACAGGGGAAGTCGGCGGGGTCCGTACAATGAGCAGTTCTTC. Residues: CASRDRGSRRGPYNEQFF.

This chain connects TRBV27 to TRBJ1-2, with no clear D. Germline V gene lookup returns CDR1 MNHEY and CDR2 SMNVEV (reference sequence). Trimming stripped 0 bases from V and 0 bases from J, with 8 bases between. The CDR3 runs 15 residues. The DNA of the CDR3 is TGTGCCAGCAGTTTATCGGTCTTAGCTAACTATGGCTACACCTTC. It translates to CASSLSVLANYGYTF.

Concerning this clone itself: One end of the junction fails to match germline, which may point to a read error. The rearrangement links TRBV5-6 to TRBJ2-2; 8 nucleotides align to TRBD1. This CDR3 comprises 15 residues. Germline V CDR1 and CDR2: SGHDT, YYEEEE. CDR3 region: CASSPQGENTGGLFF. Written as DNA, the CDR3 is TGTGCCAGCAGCCCACAGGGGGAGAACACCGGGGGGCTGTTTTTT.

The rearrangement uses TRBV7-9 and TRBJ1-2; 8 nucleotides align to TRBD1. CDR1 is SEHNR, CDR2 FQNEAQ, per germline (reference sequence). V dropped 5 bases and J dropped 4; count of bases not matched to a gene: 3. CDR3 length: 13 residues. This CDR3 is CASSKTGAYGYTF. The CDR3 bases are TGTGCCAGCAGCAAGACAGGGGCCTATGGCTACACCTTC.

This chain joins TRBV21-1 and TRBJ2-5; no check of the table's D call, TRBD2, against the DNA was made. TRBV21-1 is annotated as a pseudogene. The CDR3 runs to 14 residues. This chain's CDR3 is CASSPRGGQETQYF. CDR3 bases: TGTGCCAGCAGCCCCCGGGGGGGGCAAGAGACCCAGTACTTC.

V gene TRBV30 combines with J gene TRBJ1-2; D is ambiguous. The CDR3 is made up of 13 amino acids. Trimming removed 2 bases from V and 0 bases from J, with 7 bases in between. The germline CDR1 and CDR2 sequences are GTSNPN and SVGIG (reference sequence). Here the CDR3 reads CAWSPGANYGYTF. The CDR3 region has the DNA TGTGCCTGGAGTCCGGGAGCTAACTATGGCTACACCTTC.

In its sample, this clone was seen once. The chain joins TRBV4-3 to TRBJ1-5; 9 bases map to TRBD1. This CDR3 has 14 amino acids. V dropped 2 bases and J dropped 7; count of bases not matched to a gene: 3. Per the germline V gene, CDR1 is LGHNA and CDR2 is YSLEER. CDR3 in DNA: TGCGCCAGCAGCCAAACAGGGGGCGCGCAGCCCCAGCATTTT. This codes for CASSQTGGAQPQHF.

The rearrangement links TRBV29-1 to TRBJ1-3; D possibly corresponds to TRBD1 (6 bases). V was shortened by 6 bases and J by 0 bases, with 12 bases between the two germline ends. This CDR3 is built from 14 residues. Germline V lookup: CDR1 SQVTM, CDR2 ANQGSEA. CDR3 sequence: CSVAGHSSGNTIYF. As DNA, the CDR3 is TGCAGCGTAGCGGGACACAGCTCTGGAAACACCATATATTTT.

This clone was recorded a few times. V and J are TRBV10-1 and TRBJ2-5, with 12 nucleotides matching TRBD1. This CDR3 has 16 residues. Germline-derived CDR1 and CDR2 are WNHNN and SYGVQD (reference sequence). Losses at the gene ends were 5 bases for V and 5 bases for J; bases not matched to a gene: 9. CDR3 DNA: TGCGCCAGCAGTACGGGACAGGGGGCCGCAGGGGAGACCCAGTACTTC. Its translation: CASSTGQGAAGETQYF.

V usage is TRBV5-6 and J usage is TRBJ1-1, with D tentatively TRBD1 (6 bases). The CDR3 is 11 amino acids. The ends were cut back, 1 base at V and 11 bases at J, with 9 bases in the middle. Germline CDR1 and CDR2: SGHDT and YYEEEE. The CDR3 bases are TGTGCCAGCAGCTTGAACGACAGGGCTTTCTTT. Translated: CASSLNDRAFF.

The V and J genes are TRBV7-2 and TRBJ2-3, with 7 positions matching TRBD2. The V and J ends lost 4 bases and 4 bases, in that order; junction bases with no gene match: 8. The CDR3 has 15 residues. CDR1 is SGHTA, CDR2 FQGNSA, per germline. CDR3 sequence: CASSSIAGLPDTQYF. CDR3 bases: TGTGCCAGCAGCTCAATAGCGGGTTTGCCAGATACGCAGTATTTT.

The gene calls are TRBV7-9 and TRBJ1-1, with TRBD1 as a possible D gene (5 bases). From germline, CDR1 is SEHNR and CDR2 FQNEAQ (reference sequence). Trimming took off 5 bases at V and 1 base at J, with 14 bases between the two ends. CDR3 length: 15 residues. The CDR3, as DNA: TGTGCCAGCAGCCGACTCGGGGGGAAGAACACTGAAGCTTTCTTT. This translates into CASSRLGGKNTEAFF.

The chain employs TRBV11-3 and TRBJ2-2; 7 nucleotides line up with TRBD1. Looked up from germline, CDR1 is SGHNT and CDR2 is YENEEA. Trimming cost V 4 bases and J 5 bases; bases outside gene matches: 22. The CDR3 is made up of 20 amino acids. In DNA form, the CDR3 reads TGTGCCAGCAGCTACGCCAATCTTCAGACAGGGAAAATTAATACCGGGGAGCTGTTTTTT. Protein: CASSYANLQTGKINTGELFF.